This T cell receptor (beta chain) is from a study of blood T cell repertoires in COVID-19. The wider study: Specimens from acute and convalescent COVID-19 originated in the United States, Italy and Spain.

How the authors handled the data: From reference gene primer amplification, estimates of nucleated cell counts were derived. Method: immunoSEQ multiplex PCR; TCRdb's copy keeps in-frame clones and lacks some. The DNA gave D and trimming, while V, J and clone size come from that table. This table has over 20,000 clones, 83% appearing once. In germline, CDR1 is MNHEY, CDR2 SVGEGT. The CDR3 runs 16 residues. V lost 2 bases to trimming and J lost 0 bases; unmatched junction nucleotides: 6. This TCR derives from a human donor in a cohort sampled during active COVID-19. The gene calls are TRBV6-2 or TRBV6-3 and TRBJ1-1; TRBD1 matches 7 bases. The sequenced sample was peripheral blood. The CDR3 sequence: CASSYLRGQVNTEAFF. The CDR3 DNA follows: TGTGCCAGCAGTTACCTGAGGGGGCAGGTGAACACTGAAGCTTTCTTT.